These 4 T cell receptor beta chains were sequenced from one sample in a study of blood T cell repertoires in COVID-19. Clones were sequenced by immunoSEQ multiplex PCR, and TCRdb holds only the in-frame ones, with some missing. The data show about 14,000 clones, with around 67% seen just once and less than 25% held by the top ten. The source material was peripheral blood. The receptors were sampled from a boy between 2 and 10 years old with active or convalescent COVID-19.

CDR3 region: CASTKGTVPGGYTF. CDR3 bases: TGTGCCAGCACCAAGGGGACAGTGCCAGGTGGCTACACCTTC. The chain employs TRBV7-9 and TRBJ1-2; 7 positions match TRBD1. Germline loops: CDR1 SEHNR, CDR2 FQNEAQ (reference sequence). The J segment lost 7 bases and the V segment lost 7 bases, leaving 12 bases of the junction unmatched. This CDR3 spans 14 amino acids. The full variable domain, its missing parts supplied by reference TRBV7-9 and TRBJ1-2, is DTGVSQNPRHKITKRGQNVTFRCDPISEHNRLYWYRQTLGQGPEFLTYFQNEAQLEKSRLLSDRFSAERPKGSFSTLEIQRTEQGDSAMYLCASTKGTVPGGYTFGSGTRLTVV.

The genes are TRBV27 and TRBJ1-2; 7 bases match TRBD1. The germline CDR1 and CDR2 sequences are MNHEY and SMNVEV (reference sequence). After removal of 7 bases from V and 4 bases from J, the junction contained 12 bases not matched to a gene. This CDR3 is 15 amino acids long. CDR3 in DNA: TGTGCCAGCACCACATCGAGCGACAGGGTCTATGGCTACACCTTC. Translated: CASTTSSDRVYGYTF.

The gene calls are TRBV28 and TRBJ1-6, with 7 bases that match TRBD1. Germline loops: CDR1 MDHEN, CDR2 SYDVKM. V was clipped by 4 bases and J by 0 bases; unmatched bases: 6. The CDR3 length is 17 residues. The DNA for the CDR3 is TGTGCCAGCAGTTCTGAACAGGGGAGCTCCTATAATTCACCCCTCCACTTT. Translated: CASSSEQGSSYNSPLHF.

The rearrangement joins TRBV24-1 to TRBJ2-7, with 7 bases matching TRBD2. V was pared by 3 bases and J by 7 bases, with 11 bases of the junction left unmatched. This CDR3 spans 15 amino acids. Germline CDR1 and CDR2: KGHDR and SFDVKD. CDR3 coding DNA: TGTGCCACCAGTGATCCCGCCGGGGGGAGGGGAGAGCAGTACTTC. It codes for CATSDPAGGRGEQYF.